Below are 16 T cell receptor beta chains sequenced from a single sample in a study of beta chain features in type 1 diabetes. Isolated RNA was reverse transcribed in full, so expressed TCRB transcripts were sequenced. The method was immunoSEQ multiplex PCR; TCRdb's version includes in-frame clones alone and lacks a portion of them. The sample holds 150,000 to 200,000 clones, approximately 7.8% seen once. Regarding the study as a whole: For Type 1 diabetes patients, all four CD4+ subsets carried TCRB CDR3s that were moderately but significantly shorter.

For these TCRs, the target antigens are not known. Sequencing was carried out using central memory CD4+ T cells from blood. The receptor set was obtained from a woman in her thirties or forties with type 1 diabetes.

This clone appeared a few times. The genes are TRBV13 and TRBJ2-1, with a weak D call TRBD1 (5 bases). Trimming stripped 1 base from V and 2 bases from J, with 6 bases between. The CDR3 sequence is 14 residues long. The V gene's germline CDR1 is PRHDT and CDR2 FYEKMQ (reference sequence). The CDR3 protein is CASSLAGTYNEQFF. CDR3 DNA: TGTGCCAGCAGCTTAGCAGGGACCTACAATGAGCAGTTCTTC.

This clone was seen ten or more times. The V and J genes are TRBV15 and TRBJ1-5, with TRBD1 matching 9 bases. From germline, CDR1 is LNHNV and CDR2 YYDKDF (reference sequence). V dropped 3 bases and J dropped 7; count of bases not matched to a gene: 7. This CDR3 has 15 amino acids. The CDR3, as DNA: TGTGCCACCAGCAGCGGGACAGGGCCGGACCAGCCCCAGCATTTT. Its protein product is CATSSGTGPDQPQHF.

This clone has a handful of counts. The chain links TRBV7-2 to TRBJ2-5; the match to TRBD2 covers 7 bases. Germline trimming cut 0 bases from V and 5 bases from J; bases unmatched to any gene: 3. There are 14 residues in the CDR3. Germline V CDR1 and CDR2: SGHTA, FQGNSA. The CDR3 DNA follows: TGTGCCAGCAGCTTAGCCAGCGGGGCCGAGACCCAGTACTTC. It codes for CASSLASGAETQYF.

The chain employs TRBV9 and TRBJ1-1; D ambiguous. Germline values: CDR1 SGDLS, CDR2 YYNGEE. The length of the CDR3 is 13 residues. The V gene lost 3 bases and the J gene lost 0 bases, with 6 bases spanning the gap. CDR3 bases: TGTGCCAGCAGCGGACAATTGAACACTGAAGCTTTCTTT. Translated, it gives CASSGQLNTEAFF.

The chain couples TRBV29-1 to TRBJ1-2, with TRBD1 matching over 7 bases. The germline V gene encodes CDR1 SQVTM and CDR2 ANQGSEA. The CDR3 totals 13 residues. J lost 6 bases, V lost 3 bases, and 7 bases had no gene match. DNA for the CDR3: TGCAGCGTTGAGCCCCGACAGGGAGATGGCTACACCTTC. As protein: CSVEPRQGDGYTF.

This clone was found a few times. The rearrangement joins TRBV7-2 to TRBJ2-4; 9 bases fit TRBD1. Unmatched junction bases numbered 9, after V lost 2 bases and J lost 7 bases. The CDR3 has 16 residues. Germline-derived CDR1 and CDR2 are SGHTA and FQGNSA. The CDR3 loop reads CASSLSTGGEGNIQYF. CDR3 DNA: TGTGCCAGCAGCTTAAGTACAGGGGGCGAGGGGAACATTCAGTACTTC.

The chain uses TRBV29-1 and TRBJ1-5, with a possible D match to TRBD1 (5 bases). V was shortened by 5 bases and J by 2 bases, with 13 bases between the two germline ends. Germline V gene lookup returns CDR1 SQVTM and CDR2 ANQGSEA. This CDR3 is built from 14 residues. CDR3 sequence: CSVTQGGGNQPQHF. For the CDR3, the DNA is TGCAGCGTTACCCAGGGAGGGGGCAATCAGCCCCAGCATTTT.

The chain combines TRBV6-1 with TRBJ1-1; the D gene is possibly TRBD1 (6 bases). Germline CDR1 is MNHNS and CDR2 is SASEGT. The CDR3 extends over 16 amino acids. With 2 bases removed from V and 1 base from J, the gap between germline ends came to 14 bases. The CDR3 region is CASSERTGTKNTEAFF. The CDR3 DNA sequence: TGTGCCAGCAGTGAACGAACCGGGACAAAGAACACTGAAGCTTTCTTT.

The chain recombines TRBV5-4 with TRBJ1-4; 9 bases align to TRBD1. The germline V gene encodes CDR1 SGHNT and CDR2 YYREEE (reference sequence). This CDR3 has 18 amino acids. Trimming removed 4 bases from V and 2 bases from J; junction bases left unmatched: 12. CDR3 DNA: TGTGCCAGCAGCCCTACGACAGGGGGGTCAGCGACTAATGAAAAACTGTTTTTT. Translation gives CASSPTTGGSATNEKLFF.

CDR3 amino acids: CASSSDRRGEKLFF. CDR3 nucleotide sequence: TGTGCCAGCAGCTCGGACAGGCGGGGTGAAAAACTGTTTTTT. J is TRBJ1-4 and V is TRBV27; TRBD1 agrees at 7 bases. Germline V lookup: CDR1 MNHEY, CDR2 SMNVEV (reference sequence). With V trimmed by 6 bases and J by 7 bases, 8 bases remained unmatched. This CDR3 is built from 14 residues.

This clone was seen ten or more times. J is TRBJ2-2 and V is TRBV20-1; D remains ambiguous. The CDR3 is 11 amino acids. CDR1 and CDR2 (germline): DFQATT, SNEGSKA (reference sequence). V lost 6 bases, J lost 3 bases, and 5 bases lay in between. DNA of the CDR3: TGCAGTGCCGAGTACACCGGGGAGCTGTTTTTT. This gives the protein CSAEYTGELFF.

This rearrangement joins TRBV5-1 to TRBJ2-1; 12 nucleotides align to TRBD2. Germline loops: CDR1 SGHRS, CDR2 YFSETQ. This CDR3 is built from 15 residues. J was trimmed by 9 bases and V by 7 bases; bases with no gene match: 11. CDR3 protein: CASGWTSGKGGEQFF. CDR3 nucleotides: TGCGCCAGCGGATGGACTAGCGGGAAGGGTGGTGAGCAGTTCTTC.

The rearrangement joins TRBV6-1 to TRBJ2-5; 9 bases line up with TRBD1. The germline V gene encodes CDR1 MNHNS and CDR2 SASEGT. The V gene end was trimmed by 6 bases and the J gene end by 5 bases; junction bases not matched to a gene: 7. CDR3 length equals 14 residues. The CDR3 loop reads CASRNRGQRETQYF. As DNA, the CDR3 is TGTGCCAGCAGAAACAGGGGGCAAAGGGAGACCCAGTACTTC.

This clone has just a few counts. The V gene is TRBV4-3, the J gene TRBJ1-1, with a tentative D call TRBD1 (5 bases). The V gene lost 0 bases and the J gene lost 6 bases, with 23 bases spanning the gap. Germline values: CDR1 LGHNA, CDR2 YSLEER. CDR3 length: 18 amino acids. CDR3 nucleotides: TGCGCCAGCAGCCAAGATGCGGGAGGGGCCGGTGGTAAGGCTGAAGCTTTCTTT. Translated: CASSQDAGGAGGKAEAFF.

The chain carries TRBV7-3 and TRBJ1-2; D may be TRBD1 (6 bases). The CDR3 extends over 13 amino acids. V shed 5 bases and J shed 8 bases, with 15 bases lying between them. The germline V gene has CDR1 SGHTA and CDR2 FQGTGA. CDR3 amino acids: CASSPDRHPGYTF. CDR3 nucleotides: TGTGCCAGCAGCCCCGACAGGCACCCCGGCTACACCTTC.

This clone was seen more than once but under ten times. The gene calls are TRBV5-4 and TRBJ2-1, with 7 bases fitting TRBD2. V shed 4 bases and J 2 bases; nucleotides not matched to a gene: 6. The germline V gene encodes CDR1 SGHNT and CDR2 YYREEE (reference sequence). The CDR3 sequence is 15 residues long. The CDR3 sequence is CASSGASGPYNEQFF. In nucleotides, the CDR3 is TGTGCCAGCAGCGGTGCTAGCGGCCCCTACAATGAGCAGTTCTTC.